This T cell receptor (beta chain) was recovered during a study of cytomegalovirus exposure and HLA in healthy donors. Points from the study as a whole: Some TCR beta chains (about 180 of them) were listed as cytomegalovirus-associated. Most TCR sequences showed up rarely, but some public TCRs showed up in many donors. Per published reports, the classifier diagnosed cytomegalovirus status with high specificity and sensitivity.

About this clone: The antigen is undetermined.

The repertoire was sequenced with immunoSEQ multiplex PCR; TCRdb's copy has only in-frame clones and lacks some. The sample has tens of thousands of clones, just over 90% seen once. The V end was cut by 7 bases, the J end by 8 bases, with 17 bases between. CDR1 is SQVTM and CDR2 is ANQGSEA in the germline V gene. CDR3 length: 12 amino acids. Specimen: PBMCs. This chain links TRBV29-1 with TRBJ1-2; D might be TRBD1 (5 bases). The origin of this receptor is a woman aged 18-30 years in good health and CMV-seronegative. The CDR3 sequence is CSAPGQGGGYTF. The CDR3 DNA sequence: TGCAGCGCTCCTGGGCAGGGTGGGGGCTACACCTTC.